This TCR beta chain was sequenced during a study of T-cell reconstitution after alpha-beta-depleted transplantation in children. Overall study results and limits: Hyperexpanded clones declined; after one year, newly produced T cells mostly supplied diversity. It was reported that alpha-beta T cells came from several hundred expanded graft clones (about two months after transplant).

CDR3 length equals 13 residues. CDR1 DFQATT and CDR2 SNEGSKA come from the germline V gene (reference sequence). As for this clonotype: What it recognizes is unknown.

Library preparation (for TCRbeta) was performed with unique molecular identifiers. TCRdb fed the PCR reads into MiXCR, producing one record per CDR3 protein. The profile shows about 310,000 distinct CDR3 sequences, more than 20% of them singletons. The chain employs TRBV20-1 and TRBJ1-5; no clear D. The source is a male patient younger than 18 who had a stem cell transplant for acute lymphoblastic leukemia, so the T cells may come from the graft donor. The sequences come from PBMCs, mostly from graft donor cells, collected 180 days after TCRalphabeta/CD19-depleted stem cell transplant. The DNA for the CDR3 is TGCAGCGCTGGGTGGGGTGGCAATCAGCCCCAGCATTTT. This sequence encodes CSAGWGGNQPQHF.